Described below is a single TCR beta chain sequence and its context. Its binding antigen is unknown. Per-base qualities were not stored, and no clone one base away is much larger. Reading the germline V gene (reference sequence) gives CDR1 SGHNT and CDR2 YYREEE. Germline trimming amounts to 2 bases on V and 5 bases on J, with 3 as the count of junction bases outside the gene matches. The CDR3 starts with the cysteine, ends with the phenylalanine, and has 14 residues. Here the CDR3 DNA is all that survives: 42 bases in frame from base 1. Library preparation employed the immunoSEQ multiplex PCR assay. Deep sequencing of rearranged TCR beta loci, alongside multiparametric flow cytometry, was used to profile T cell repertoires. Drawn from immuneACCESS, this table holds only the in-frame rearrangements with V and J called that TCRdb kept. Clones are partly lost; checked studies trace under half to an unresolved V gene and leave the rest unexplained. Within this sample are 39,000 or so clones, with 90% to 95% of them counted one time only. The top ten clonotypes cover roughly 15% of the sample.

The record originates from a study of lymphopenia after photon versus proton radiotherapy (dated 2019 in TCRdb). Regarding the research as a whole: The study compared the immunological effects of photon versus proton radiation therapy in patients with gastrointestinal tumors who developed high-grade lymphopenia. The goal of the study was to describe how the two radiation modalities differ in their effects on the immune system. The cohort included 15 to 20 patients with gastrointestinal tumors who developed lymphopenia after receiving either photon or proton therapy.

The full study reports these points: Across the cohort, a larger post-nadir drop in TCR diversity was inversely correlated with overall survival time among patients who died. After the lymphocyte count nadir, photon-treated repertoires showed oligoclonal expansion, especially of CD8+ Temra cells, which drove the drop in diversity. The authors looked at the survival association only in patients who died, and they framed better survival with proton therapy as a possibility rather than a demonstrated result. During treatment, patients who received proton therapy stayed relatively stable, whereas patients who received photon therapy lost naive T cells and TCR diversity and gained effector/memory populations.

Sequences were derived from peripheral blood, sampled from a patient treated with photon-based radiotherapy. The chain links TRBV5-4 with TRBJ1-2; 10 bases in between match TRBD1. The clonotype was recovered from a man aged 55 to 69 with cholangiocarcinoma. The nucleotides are TGTGCCAGCAGCTTCGGGACAGGGGTTTATGGCTACACCTTC. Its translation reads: CASSFGTGVYGYTF.